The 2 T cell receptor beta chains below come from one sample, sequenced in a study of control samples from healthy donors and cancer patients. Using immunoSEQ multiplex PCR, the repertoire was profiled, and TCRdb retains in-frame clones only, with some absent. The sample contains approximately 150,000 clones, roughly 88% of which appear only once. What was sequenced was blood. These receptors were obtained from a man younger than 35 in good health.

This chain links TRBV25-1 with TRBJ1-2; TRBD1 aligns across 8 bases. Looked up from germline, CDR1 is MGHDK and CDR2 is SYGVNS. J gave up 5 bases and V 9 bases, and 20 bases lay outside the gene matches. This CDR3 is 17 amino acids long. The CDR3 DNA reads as TGTGCCAGGAATCCTTCCCCATCCGGGACAGGAGATTATGGCTACACCTTC. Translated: CARNPSPSGTGDYGYTF.

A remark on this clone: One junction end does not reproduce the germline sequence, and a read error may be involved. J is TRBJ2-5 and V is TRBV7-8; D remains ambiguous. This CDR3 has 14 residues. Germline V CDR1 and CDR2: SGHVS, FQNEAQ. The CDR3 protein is CASSLTRYQGTQYF. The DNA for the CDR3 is TGTGCCAGCAGCTTAACGAGATATCAAGGGACCCAGTACTTC.